The 32 T cell receptor beta chains given below trace back to one sample, sequenced in a study of regulatory T cells in long-lasting Graves disease. With iRepertoire HTBI primers and Arm-PCR of CDR3 regions, TCR beta libraries were built. TCRdb re-analysed the multiplex PCR reads in MiXCR, keeping a single row per CDR3 protein. Of roughly 380,000 distinct CDR3 sequences detected, 16% appear once; the ten largest clones hold roughly 30%. Time point given: newly diagnosed GD, antithyroid drugs for less than 3 months. Isolated PBMC RNA provided the starting material for the TCR library. Separately, the same data were catalogued under a study of T cells in Graves' hyperthyroidism and ophthalmopathy.

The sequencing here drew on peripheral blood mononuclear cells (PBMCs), taken at new diagnosis, from a patient treated with antithyroid drugs. Receptors were obtained from a man between 35 and 55 years old with Graves disease.

Comment on this clonotype: This could be a read error, since a much larger clone is one nucleotide away. The chain couples TRBV28 to TRBJ2-7; D is perhaps TRBD1 (6 bases). This CDR3 spans 13 amino acids. V was pared by 10 bases and J by 2 bases, with 15 bases between. CDR1 MDHEN and CDR2 SYDVKM come from the germline V gene. CDR3 DNA sequence: TGTGCCACCCAGGACAGCAGTACCTACGAGCAGTACTTC. Its protein is CATQDSSTYEQYF.

Worth noting for this clonotype: This may be a read error, as it is one base from a much larger clone. This chain uses TRBV6-2 or TRBV6-3 with TRBJ1-2; TRBD1 matches at 7 bases. The CDR3 is 15 residues long. CDR1 is MNHEY and CDR2 is SVGEGT in the germline V gene. CDR3 residues: CDSSVRDSSNYGYTF. CDR3 nucleotides: TGTGACAGCAGTGTTCGGGACAGCTCTAACTATGGCTACACCTTC.

In its sample, this clonotype was seen many times. The chain is built from TRBV28 and TRBJ1-2; D perhaps matches TRBD1 (5 bases). The germline V gene encodes CDR1 MDHEN and CDR2 SYDVKM. This CDR3 comprises 13 residues. V lost 6 bases to trimming and J lost 5 bases, with 13 bases between them. The CDR3: CASRTLGEYGYTF. The CDR3 nucleotides are TGTGCCAGCAGGACCCTGGGGGAGTATGGCTACACCTTC.

Remarks on this clonotype: This sequence may be a read error, since a much larger clone differs from it by one base. V usage is TRBV10-3 and J usage is TRBJ2-3; D unresolved. The V and J ends lost 1 base and 4 bases respectively, with 3 bases between them. CDR1 and CDR2 from the germline V gene are ENHRY and SYGVKD. The CDR3 is 12 amino acids. CDR3 region: CAISEYADTQYF. The CDR3 DNA follows: TGTGCCATCAGTGAGTACGCAGATACGCAGTATTTT.

This clonotype was seen many times. The chain combines TRBV30 with TRBJ2-4, with D perhaps TRBD2 (5 bases). CDR3 length: 13 residues. The germline CDR1 and CDR2 sequences are GTSNPN and SVGIG (reference sequence). V was cut by 8 bases and J by 0 bases, with 11 bases left in between. CDR3 in DNA: TGTGCCGGAGAGGGAGTAGCCAAAAACATTCAGTACTTC. Translation gives CAGEGVAKNIQYF. The whole variable domain, filled in from reference TRBV30 and TRBJ2-4, reads SQTIHQWPATLVQPVGSPLSLECTVEGTSNPNLYWYRQAAGRGLQLLFYSVGIGQISSEVPQNLSASRPQDRQFILSSKKLLLSDSGFYLCAGEGVAKNIQYFGAGTRLSVL.

The chain recombines TRBV11-1 with TRBJ1-1, with D possibly matching TRBD1 (5 bases). This CDR3 has 14 residues. V lost 1 base to trimming and J lost 4 bases, with 10 bases between them. CDR1 is SGHAT and CDR2 is FQDESV in the germline V gene (reference sequence). CDR3 coding DNA: TGTGCCAGCAGCTTAGAAGGGGTACTCACTGAAGCTTTCTTT. The encoded protein is CASSLEGVLTEAFF. The variable domain in full, completed from reference TRBV11-1 and TRBJ1-1, reads EAEVAQSPRYKITEKSQAVAFWCDPISGHATLYWYRQILGQGPELLVQFQDESVVDDSQLPKDRFSAERLKGVDSTLKIQPAELGDSAMYLCASSLEGVLTEAFFGQGTRLTVV.

In its sample, this clonotype was seen many times. This chain links TRBV28 with TRBJ2-3; perhaps TRBD2 as D (5 bases). The CDR3 has 17 amino acids. Trimming stripped 6 bases from V and 0 bases from J, with 19 bases between. The germline V gene encodes CDR1 MDHEN and CDR2 SYDVKM. The CDR3 region is CASRFLLGKVSTDTQYF. CDR3 coding DNA: TGTGCCAGCAGATTTCTACTAGGAAAAGTAAGCACAGATACGCAGTATTTT.

This clonotype was observed a handful of times. V and J are TRBV20-1 and TRBJ1-1, with D tentatively TRBD1 (5 bases). CDR3 length equals 14 residues. With 6 bases removed from V and 1 base from J, the gap between germline ends came to 15 bases. Germline V lookup: CDR1 DFQATT, CDR2 SNEGSKA (reference sequence). The CDR3 coding sequence is TGCAGTGCAAAGAGTATAAGGGGGAACACTGAAGCTTTCTTT. Amino acid sequence: CSAKSIRGNTEAFF.

Many counts were recorded for this clonotype. The chain combines TRBV28 with TRBJ1-6; TRBD1 aligns across 9 bases. The germline V gene has CDR1 MDHEN and CDR2 SYDVKM. CDR3 length: 14 amino acids. J lost 10 bases, V lost 8 bases, and 9 bases had no gene match. Here the CDR3 DNA reads TGTGCCAGCGGAGTCGGACAGGGGAACTCACCCCTCCACTTT. Protein sequence: CASGVGQGNSPLHF.

This clonotype was detected ten times or more. The chain couples TRBV9 to TRBJ2-2; perhaps TRBD2 as D (5 bases). Germline-derived CDR1 and CDR2 are SGDLS and YYNGEE. The CDR3 is made up of 16 amino acids. V shed 0 bases and J shed 4 bases, with 13 bases lying between them. This CDR3 reads CASSVVGSEGTGELFF. The DNA for the CDR3 is TGTGCCAGCAGCGTAGTTGGCAGTGAGGGCACCGGGGAGCTGTTTTTT.

The chain carries TRBV3-2 and TRBJ2-7. TRBV3-2 is reported as a pseudogene. The CDR3 extends over 15 amino acids. The CDR3 sequence is CASSQDLICGVEQYF. CDR3 bases: TGTGCCAGCAGCCAAGATTTAATATGTGGTGTGGAGCAGTACTTC.

The V call is TRBV20-1, the J call TRBJ1-2, with D hard to call. Trimming took off 0 bases at V and 2 bases at J, with 13 bases between the two ends. This CDR3 is built from 15 residues. Looked up from germline, CDR1 is DFQATT and CDR2 is SNEGSKA (reference sequence). The CDR3 bases are TGCAGTGCTAGAGAGTTGGGGTCCGCGAACTATGGCTACACCTTC. Protein: CSARELGSANYGYTF.

In its sample, this clonotype was seen many times. The chain is built from TRBV20-1 and TRBJ2-7, with 12 nucleotides matching TRBD1. With 2 bases clipped from V and 4 bases from J, the junction kept 6 bases outside the gene matches. CDR3 length: 15 amino acids. The germline V gene encodes CDR1 DFQATT and CDR2 SNEGSKA (reference sequence). CDR3 region: CSARTGTGGKYEQYF. The CDR3 DNA reads TGCAGTGCTAGAACCGGGACAGGGGGCAAGTACGAGCAGTACTTC.

The J gene is TRBJ2-7, the V gene TRBV6-2 or TRBV6-3, with D maybe TRBD1 (6 bases). The CDR3 totals 15 residues. Germline V CDR1 and CDR2: MNHEY, SVGEGT. V was shortened by 0 bases and J by 2 bases, with 11 bases between the two germline ends. The CDR3 nucleotides are TGTGCCAGCAGTTACTCGCCCCAGGGGACCTACGAGCAGTACTTC. Translated, it gives CASSYSPQGTYEQYF.

The rearrangement joins TRBV10-3 to TRBJ1-6; 7 bases match TRBD1. CDR3 size: 13 residues. The J segment lost 7 bases and the V segment lost 8 bases, leaving 5 bases of the junction unmatched. Germline loops: CDR1 ENHRY, CDR2 SYGVKD. The CDR3: CAIQTGVNSPLHF. The CDR3 DNA follows: TGTGCCATCCAAACAGGGGTCAATTCACCCCTCCACTTT.

The table lists this clonotype with many counts. This chain uses TRBV18 with TRBJ2-7; D ambiguous. There are 14 residues in the CDR3. CDR1 KGHSH and CDR2 LQKENI come from the germline V gene. Trimming took off 5 bases at V and 0 bases at J, with 11 bases between the two ends. As DNA, the CDR3 is TGTGCCAGCTCAGAGACGGTAAGCTCCTACGAGCAGTACTTC. It translates to CASSETVSSYEQYF.

The DNA of the CDR3 is TGTGCCAGCAGCCGATACGGGGGCGCCGAATATCAGCCCCAGCATTTT. Translated: CASSRYGGAEYQPQHF. The chain is built from TRBV5-5 and TRBJ1-5; maybe TRBD1 (6 bases). V lost 4 bases, J lost 5 bases, and 19 bases lay in between. The CDR3 runs 16 residues. CDR1 and CDR2 (germline): SGHKS, YYEKEE (reference sequence).

At least ten counts were recorded for this clonotype. One end of the junction does not line up with germline, which may come from a read error. Written as DNA, the CDR3 is TGTGCCAGCAGCTTAGTGTCCTCCTACGAGCAGTACTTC. As protein: CASSLVSSYEQYF. This rearrangement joins TRBV5-1 to TRBJ2-7, with no clear D. CDR1 is SGHRS, CDR2 YFSETQ, per germline. This CDR3 is 13 amino acids long.

In the case of this clonotype: Being one base from a much bigger clone, this may be a read error. A read error is likely, as this CDR3 ends without the conserved phenylalanine or tryptophan. J is TRBJ2-3 and V is TRBV6-5; D gene uncertain. Germline assignment: CDR1 MNHEY and CDR2 SVGAGI. V was trimmed by 2 bases and J by 9 bases, leaving 18 bases between them. The length of the CDR3 is 15 residues. CDR3 amino acids: CASSYARTPADTQYS. CDR3 coding DNA: TGTGCCAGCAGTTACGCTCGAACTCCGGCCGACACGCAGTATTCT.

Regarding this clonotype: This could be a read error, since a much larger clone is one nucleotide away. The chain joins TRBV2 to TRBJ2-5; D may be TRBD2 (6 bases). Looked up from germline, CDR1 is SNHLY and CDR2 is FYNNEI. The germline V and J ends were trimmed by 7 bases and 9 bases, with 12 bases remaining between them. The CDR3 is made up of 11 amino acids. The CDR3 DNA sequence: TGTGCCAGCACCAGTTGGGAGGCCCAGTACTTC. It specifies CASTSWEAQYF.

This clonotype came up many times. The chain carries TRBV20-1 and TRBJ2-4, with unresolved D. This CDR3 contains 13 residues. The germline V gene has CDR1 DFQATT and CDR2 SNEGSKA (reference sequence). V dropped 6 bases and J dropped 0 bases, with 9 bases sitting between them. The CDR3 loop reads CSAADLAKNIQYF. For the CDR3, the DNA is TGCAGTGCCGCTGACCTAGCCAAAAACATTCAGTACTTC.

Ten or more counts support this clonotype. V and J are TRBV24-1 and TRBJ2-5; no clear D. Deletions cut 0 bases from V and 6 bases from J, with 7 bases between. Germline lookup yields CDR1 KGHDR and CDR2 SFDVKD. This CDR3 comprises 13 residues. CDR3 amino acids: CATSDLQPQTQYF. As DNA, the CDR3 is TGTGCCACCAGTGATTTGCAACCCCAGACCCAGTACTTC.

This clonotype was detected a few times. The rearrangement joins TRBV19 to TRBJ1-5; the match to TRBD1 covers 9 bases. The CDR3 runs 14 residues. Germline V gene lookup returns CDR1 LNHDA and CDR2 SQIVND (reference sequence). The V segment lost 6 bases and the J segment 9 bases; nucleotides outside the gene matches: 9. The CDR3 DNA sequence: TGTGCCAGTAGACCGACAGGGGGGCTAGGGCCCCAGCATTTT. This codes for CASRPTGGLGPQHF.

Many counts were recorded for this clonotype. V usage is TRBV3-1 and J usage is TRBJ1-1, with 11 bases identical to TRBD1. The CDR3 length is 14 residues. Germline CDR1 and CDR2: LGHDT and YNNKEL (reference sequence). Unmatched junction bases numbered 4, after V lost 5 bases and J lost 5 bases. CDR3 amino acids: CASSDRDRGTEAFF. DNA for the CDR3: TGTGCCAGCAGCGACCGGGACAGGGGGACTGAAGCTTTCTTT.

This chain uses TRBV24-1 with TRBJ2-3; 11 bases are a match to TRBD2. The length of the CDR3 is 18 residues. The germline CDR1 and CDR2 sequences are KGHDR and SFDVKD. Unmatched junction bases numbered 10, after V lost 4 bases and J lost 2 bases. Here the CDR3 reads CATSDPLAGGPDTDTQYF. For the CDR3, the DNA is TGTGCCACCAGTGACCCTCTAGCGGGGGGCCCTGACACAGATACGCAGTATTTT.

This clonotype has more than one count but fewer than ten. The chain carries TRBV24-1 and TRBJ1-2; 7 bases map to TRBD1. CDR1 and CDR2 (germline): KGHDR, SFDVKD. The CDR3 has 13 residues. After removal of 4 bases from V and 8 bases from J, the junction contained 6 bases not matched to a gene. The CDR3 is CATSESGGRGYTF. CDR3 sequence (DNA): TGTGCCACCAGTGAATCAGGGGGACGCGGCTACACCTTC.

The chain is built from TRBV18 and TRBJ1-4; 8 bases align to TRBD1. The CDR3 covers 16 residues. Germline CDR1 reads KGHSH; CDR2 reads LQKENI. With V trimmed by 3 bases and J by 7 bases, 10 bases remained unmatched. The CDR3, as DNA: TGTGCCAGCTCACCTAGCCCCCAGGGGGCTAGTGAAAAACTGTTTTTT. It translates to CASSPSPQGASEKLFF.

This clonotype was recorded only once. The junction shows a germline mismatch at one end, possibly a read error. J is TRBJ2-2 and V is TRBV5-5; TRBD1 matches 7 bases. The CDR3 has 17 residues. Germline V gene lookup returns CDR1 SGHKS and CDR2 YYEKEE (reference sequence). The DNA for the CDR3 is TGCGCCAGCAGCCCCCGACAGGGCCCTGGGTTGTCCGGGGAGCTGTTTTTT. It is translated as CASSPRQGPGLSGELFF.

The gene calls are TRBV20-1 and TRBJ2-7, with 12 bases identical to TRBD1. J gave up 6 bases and V 6 bases, and 9 bases lay outside the gene matches. This CDR3 region has 14 residues. Looked up from germline, CDR1 is DFQATT and CDR2 is SNEGSKA (reference sequence). The CDR3: CSAELGQGAGEQYF. The CDR3 DNA is TGCAGTGCCGAACTGGGACAGGGGGCAGGCGAGCAGTACTTC.

As to this clonotype: A much larger clone differs by one base, so this may be a read error. The chain recombines TRBV4-3 with TRBJ2-1; 8 bases are shared with TRBD1. V shed 2 bases and J 10 bases; nucleotides not matched to a gene: 10. From germline, CDR1 is LGHNA and CDR2 YSLEER. CDR3 length: 15 residues. CDR3 region: CASSQSRTGSYEQFF. In nucleotides, the CDR3 is TGCGCCAGCAGCCAAAGTAGGACAGGGAGCTACGAGCAGTTCTTC.

The CDR3 here is CASSYSGFGDTQYF. The DNA of the CDR3 is TGTGCCAGCAGTTATTCAGGGTTTGGTGATACGCAGTATTTT. J is TRBJ2-3 and V is TRBV12-3 or TRBV12-4, with D perhaps TRBD1 (5 bases). This CDR3 region has 14 residues. The ends were cut back, 4 bases at V and 6 bases at J, with 14 bases in the middle.

This clonotype showed up many times. V usage is TRBV5-1 and J usage is TRBJ2-2, with 8 bases that match TRBD1. Losses at the gene ends were 4 bases for V and 4 bases for J; bases not matched to a gene: 12. The CDR3 consists of 17 residues. Per germline, CDR1 SGHRS and CDR2 YFSETQ. CDR3 sequence: CASSRKDRGLGTGELFF. The DNA for the CDR3 is TGCGCCAGCAGCCGCAAAGACAGGGGTTTGGGCACCGGGGAGCTGTTTTTT.